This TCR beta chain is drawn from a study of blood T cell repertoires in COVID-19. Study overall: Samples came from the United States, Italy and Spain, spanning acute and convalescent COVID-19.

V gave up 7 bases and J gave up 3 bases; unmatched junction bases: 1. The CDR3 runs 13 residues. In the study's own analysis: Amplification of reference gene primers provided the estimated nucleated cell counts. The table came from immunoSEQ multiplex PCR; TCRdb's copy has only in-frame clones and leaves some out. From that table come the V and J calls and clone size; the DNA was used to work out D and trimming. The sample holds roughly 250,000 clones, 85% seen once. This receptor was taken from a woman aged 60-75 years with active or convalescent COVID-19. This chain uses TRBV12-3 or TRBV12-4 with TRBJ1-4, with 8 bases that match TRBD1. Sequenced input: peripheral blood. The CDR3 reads CASKQGANEKLFF. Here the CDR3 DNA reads TGTGCCAGCAAACAGGGGGCTAATGAAAAACTGTTTTTT.